Shown below are 21 T cell receptor beta chains from a single sample sequenced in a study of T cell clonality in common variable immunodeficiency. Produced via immunoSEQ multiplex PCR; TCRdb's table is partial and in-frame only. Altogether about 37,000 clones were found in the sample, and no singletons occur. The source material was peripheral blood mononuclear cells. The source is a person aged 18 to 75 in good health.

This clone has ten or more counts. The sequence runs out 3 residues before the end of the CDR3; the remainder is reconstructed from the germline J gene. The chain links TRBV30 to TRBJ1-5, with TRBD1 matching 7 bases. Germline CDR1 GTSNPN, CDR2 SVGIG (reference sequence). Germline trimming cut 3 bases from V and 3 bases from J; bases unmatched to any gene: 5. This CDR3 has 14 amino acids. The CDR3 bases that were read are TGTGCCTGGAGGGCCGGGACAGTCAATCAGCCC. Translation: CAWRAGTVNQP. Given in full, the CDR3 is CAWRAGTVNQPQHF.

This clone was detected many times. The sequenced part of the CDR3 DNA is TGCGCCAGCAGCCCAATAGCGGGGATACAAGAGACC. Protein: CASSPIAGIQET. The full CDR3 reads CASSPIAGIQETQYF. V usage is TRBV5-1 and J usage is TRBJ2-5; TRBD2 matches 8 bases. Read data end 3 residues before the CDR3 end; the end is taken from the germline J gene. V lost 4 bases to trimming and J lost 2 bases; unmatched junction nucleotides: 7. The CDR3 length is 15 residues. Germline values: CDR1 SGHRS, CDR2 YFSETQ.

This clone was picked up many times. Read data end 3 residues before the CDR3 end; the end is taken from the germline J gene. This chain uses TRBV5-1 with TRBJ1-2; 7 nucleotides line up with TRBD1. V gave up 1 base and J gave up 4 bases; unmatched junction bases: 4. This CDR3 is 14 amino acids long. Germline CDR1 is SGHRS and CDR2 is YFSETQ. The part of the CDR3 DNA that was read is TGCGCCAGCAGCTTGACCAGACAGGGCTATGGC. Its protein is CASSLTRQGYG. The full-length CDR3 reads as CASSLTRQGYGYTF.

This clone has ten or more counts. CDR3 loop: CASSEQGASRAYGYTF. Partial CDR3 DNA: TGTGCCAGCAGTGAACAGGGGGCATCAAGGGCCTATGGC. The rearrangement uses TRBV2 and TRBJ1-2, with 8 positions matching TRBD1. The read falls 3 residues short of the CDR3 end, and the missing part is taken from the germline J gene. Germline loops: CDR1 SNHLY, CDR2 FYNNEI. The CDR3 spans 16 residues. The V segment lost 2 bases and the J segment 4 bases; nucleotides outside the gene matches: 9.

This clone was recorded many times. Coverage ceases 3 residues before the CDR3 finishes, and the germline J gene fills in the end. The chain has TRBV28 and TRBJ2-1; 8 nucleotides agree with TRBD2. V gave up 6 bases and J gave up 7 bases; unmatched junction bases: 5. Germline V gives CDR1 MDHEN, CDR2 SYDVKM. CDR3 size: 13 residues. The CDR3 spells CASRGGRRNEQFF. The CDR3 bases that were read are TGTGCCAGCAGGGGCGGGAGGAGAAATGAG.

This clone was counted many times. From the germline J gene comes the end of the CDR3, since the read stops 3 residues before it. The chain recombines TRBV11-3 with TRBJ2-7; TRBD1 agrees at 9 bases. After removal of 1 base from V and 4 bases from J, the junction contained 2 bases not matched to a gene. The germline V gene encodes CDR1 SGHNT and CDR2 YENEEA. The CDR3 loop spans 14 amino acids. Partial CDR3 DNA: TGTGCCAGCAGCTTAGGAGGGACAGGGTACGAG. As protein: CASSLGGTGYE. The whole CDR3 protein is CASSLGGTGYEQYF.

This clone was picked up many times. Coverage ceases 3 residues before the CDR3 finishes, and the germline J gene fills in the end. The chain uses TRBV20-1 and TRBJ1-1; 7 bases line up with TRBD1. The CDR3 has 15 amino acids. V was clipped by 1 base and J by 0 bases; unmatched bases: 5. Germline V CDR1 and CDR2: DFQATT, SNEGSKA (reference sequence). CDR3 region: CSARGPGGLNTEAFF. CDR3 DNA (partial): TGCAGTGCTAGAGGTCCAGGGGGTTTGAACACTGAA.

This clone has just a few counts. The read terminates 3 residues before the CDR3 end, so the remaining end is supplied by the germline J gene. V and J are TRBV10-2 and TRBJ2-7, with 8 bases lining up with TRBD1. In germline, CDR1 is WSHSY, CDR2 SAAADI. The J segment lost 5 bases and the V segment lost 3 bases, leaving 9 bases of the junction unmatched. CDR3 length equals 15 residues. The CDR3 bases that were read are TGCGCCAGCAGTGATATTGGACAGGGAATCCACGAG. Amino acid sequence: CASSDIGQGIHE. The entire CDR3 reads CASSDIGQGIHEQYF.

This clone was counted ten times or more. Sequencing ends 3 residues short of the CDR3 end; the germline J gene provides the rest. J is TRBJ2-1 and V is TRBV2; D uncertain. V was pared by 3 bases and J by 5 bases, with 14 bases between. Germline assignment: CDR1 SNHLY and CDR2 FYNNEI. CDR3 size: 15 residues. The CDR3 is CASSETPNTNNEQFF. The sequenced CDR3 bases are TGTGCCAGCAGTGAGACACCAAATACAAACAATGAG.

This clone was picked up many times. The read terminates 3 residues before the CDR3 end, so the remaining end is supplied by the germline J gene. The chain links TRBV5-4 to TRBJ2-7; 7 positions agree with TRBD1. CDR3 length: 12 amino acids. J gave up 3 bases and V 4 bases, and 1 base lay outside the gene matches. Germline assignment: CDR1 SGHNT and CDR2 YYREEE (reference sequence). The CDR3 bases that were read are TGTGCCAGCAGCCGGGACAGCTACGAG. It is translated as CASSRDSYE. The full-length CDR3 reads as CASSRDSYEQYF.

There are a few counts of this clone. The read gets to within 3 residues of the CDR3 end, and the germline J gene fills in the rest. The chain has TRBV2 and TRBJ2-2; TRBD2 matches 12 bases. Per the germline V gene, CDR1 is SNHLY and CDR2 is FYNNEI. CDR3 size: 16 residues. Trimming removed 9 bases from V and 6 bases from J; junction bases left unmatched: 11. CDR3 region: CARGPRLAGGPGELFF. The part of the CDR3 DNA that was read is TGTGCCAGGGGCCCCCGGCTAGCGGGAGGGCCCGGGGAG. Full variable domain (outside the CDR3, taken from reference TRBV2 and TRBJ2-2): EPEVTQTPSHQVTQMGQEVILRCVPISNHLYFYWYRQILGQKVEFLVSFYNNEISEKSEIFDDQFSVERPDGSNFTLKIRSTKLEDSAMYFCARGPRLAGGPGELFFGEGSRLTVL.

This clone showed up many times. The sequence runs out 3 residues before the end of the CDR3; the remainder is reconstructed from the germline J gene. J is TRBJ1-6 and V is TRBV30, with D possibly being TRBD1 (5 bases). Germline values: CDR1 GTSNPN, CDR2 SVGIG (reference sequence). The CDR3 spans 15 residues. V lost 4 bases to trimming and J lost 7 bases, with 17 bases between them. The CDR3 region is CAWTLHQGLNSPLHF. CDR3 DNA (partial): TGTGCCTGGACCCTACACCAGGGATTGAATTCACCC. Variable domain in full (rest from reference TRBV30 and TRBJ1-6): SQTIHQWPATLVQPVGSPLSLECTVEGTSNPNLYWYRQAAGRGLQLLFYSVGIGQISSEVPQNLSASRPQDRQFILSSKKLLLSDSGFYLCAWTLHQGLNSPLHFGNGTRLTVT.

This clone has a count of ten or more. Read data end 3 residues before the CDR3 end; the end is taken from the germline J gene. The chain recombines TRBV7-6 with TRBJ2-3; D is ambiguous. The CDR3 runs 12 residues. Germline CDR1 and CDR2: SGHVS and FNYEAQ. Trimming pared 5 bases from V and 4 bases from J, leaving 7 bases between. CDR3 sequence reads: CASSPPADTQYF. CDR3 DNA, as far as it was read: TGTGCCAGCAGCCCCCCCGCAGATACG.

This clone was seen at least ten times. The read halts 3 residues ahead of the CDR3 end, with the missing end drawn from the germline J gene. The V and J genes are TRBV5-6 and TRBJ2-6; weak D call: TRBD2 (5 bases). Trimming removed 4 bases at V and 4 bases at J, with 12 bases between. Germline V CDR1 and CDR2: SGHDT, YYEEEE. CDR3 size: 15 residues. The CDR3 reads CASSTGFRGANVLTF. CDR3 DNA (partial): TGTGCCAGCAGCACGGGGTTCAGGGGGGCCAACGTC.

In its sample, this clone was seen many times. The read ends 3 residues early relative to the CDR3; the germline J gene fills the gap. This sequence joins TRBV14 and TRBJ2-2; TRBD1 matches 11 bases. Trimming took 0 bases from V and 8 from J; bases not matched to a gene: 8. The CDR3 sequence is 17 residues long. From germline, CDR1 is SGHDN and CDR2 FVKESK. This CDR3 reads CASSQDPGQGAKGELFF. Partial CDR3 DNA: TGTGCCAGCAGCCAAGATCCCGGACAGGGGGCCAAAGGGGAG.

This clone has ten or more counts. The CDR3 is cut off 3 residues early in the read; its end comes from the germline J gene. V is TRBV6-4 and J is TRBJ2-7, with 9 nucleotides matching TRBD1. This CDR3 region has 15 residues. With V trimmed by 5 bases and J by 3 bases, 8 bases remained unmatched. The germline V gene encodes CDR1 MRHNA and CDR2 SNTAGT. Here the CDR3 reads CASSLDGTGRYEQYF. Partial CDR3 DNA: TGTGCCAGCAGTCTTGACGGGACAGGGCGCTACGAG.

This clone occurred a few times. The read ends 3 residues before the CDR3 terminus; that terminus is restored from the germline J gene. This chain connects TRBV18 to TRBJ1-1; D not certain. Trimming removed 0 bases from V and 6 bases from J, with 11 bases in between. Germline values: CDR1 KGHSH, CDR2 LQKENI. This CDR3 comprises 14 residues. Here the CDR3 reads CASSPPSGRAEAFF. The sequenced part of the CDR3 DNA is TGTGCCAGCTCACCACCGAGCGGACGGGCTGAA.

The table lists this clone with many counts. The CDR3 end falls 3 residues outside the read, so it is completed with the germline J gene. This chain connects TRBV24-1 to TRBJ2-7; D might be TRBD1 (6 bases). V was clipped by 2 bases and J by 0 bases, with 10 bases between them. The V gene's germline CDR1 is KGHDR and CDR2 SFDVKD. The length of the CDR3 is 15 residues. The sequenced CDR3 bases are TGTGCCACCAGTGATTCAGGGGAACGCTCCTACGAG. Translating it yields CATSDSGERSYE. The entire CDR3 reads CATSDSGERSYEQYF.

This clone appeared many times. The read comes to an end 3 residues before the CDR3 does, leaving the germline J gene to fill in the end. The rearrangement joins TRBV12-5 to TRBJ1-2, with D unclear. The CDR3 extends over 14 amino acids. V was pared by 7 bases and J by 5 bases, with 17 bases between. Germline V gene data show CDR1 as LGHNT and CDR2 as FRNRAP. The chain's CDR3 is CASEFSKTVYGYTF. CDR3 DNA (partial): TGTGCTAGTGAGTTTTCCAAAACTGTGTATGGC.

This clone showed up just a few times. The read ends 3 residues shy of where the CDR3 ends; the end is completed using the germline J gene. The chain has TRBV11-2 and TRBJ2-7; 11 bases match TRBD2. Looked up from germline, CDR1 is SGHAT and CDR2 is FQNNGV. With 7 bases clipped from V and 5 bases from J, the junction kept 10 bases outside the gene matches. CDR3 size: 15 residues. The CDR3 DNA, read in part, is TGTGCCAGCACCACTAGCGGGAGTAGGTATCACGAG. Translation: CASTTSGSRYHE. The full CDR3 protein reads CASTTSGSRYHEQYF.

This clone has ten or more counts. The observed sequence ends 3 residues before the CDR3 terminus, with the missing tail filled in from the germline J gene. The V call is TRBV30, the J call TRBJ1-1; 11 bases map to TRBD1. This CDR3 contains 12 residues. Germline CDR1 reads GTSNPN; CDR2 reads SVGIG (reference sequence). Losses at the gene ends were 7 bases for V and 4 bases for J; bases not matched to a gene: 2. CDR3 region: CAFGTGGTEAFF. CDR3 DNA (partial): TGTGCCTTCGGGACAGGGGGCACTGAA.